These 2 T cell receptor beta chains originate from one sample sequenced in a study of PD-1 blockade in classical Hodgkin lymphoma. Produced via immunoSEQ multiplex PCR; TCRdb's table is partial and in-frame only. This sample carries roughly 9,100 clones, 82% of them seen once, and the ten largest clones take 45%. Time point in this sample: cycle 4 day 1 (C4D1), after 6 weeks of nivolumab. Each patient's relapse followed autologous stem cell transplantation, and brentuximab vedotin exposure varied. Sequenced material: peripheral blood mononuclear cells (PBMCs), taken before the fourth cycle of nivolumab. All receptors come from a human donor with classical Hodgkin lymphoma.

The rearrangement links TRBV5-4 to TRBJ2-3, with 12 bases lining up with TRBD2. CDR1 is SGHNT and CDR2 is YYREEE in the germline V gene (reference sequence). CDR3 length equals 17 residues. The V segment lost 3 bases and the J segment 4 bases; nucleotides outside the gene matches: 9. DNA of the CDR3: TGTGCCAGCAGCTGGAGGGCTAGCGGGGGGGCCGCAGATACGCAGTATTTT. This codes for CASSWRASGGAADTQYF.

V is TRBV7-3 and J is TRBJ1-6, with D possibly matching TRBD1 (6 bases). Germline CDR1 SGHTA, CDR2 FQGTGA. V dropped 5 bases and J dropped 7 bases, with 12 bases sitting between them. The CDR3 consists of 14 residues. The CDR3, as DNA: TGTGCCAGCAGCGTACAGGGTGGGAATTCACCCCTCCACTTT. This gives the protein CASSVQGGNSPLHF.